The next 22 T cell receptor beta chains were all read from a single sample in a study of T cell repertoires in cytomegalovirus infection. No antigen has been assigned to these receptors. MiXCR, run by TCRdb on the reads, gives a single entry per CDR3 protein. Among about 570,000 distinct CDR3 sequences listed, around two fifths were seen once. This sample comprised cultured PBMCs, obtained from culture after CMV antigen stimulation. All receptors come from a human donor in good health (CMV status not recorded). Some clones in this sample may be carry-over from other donors' samples.

The chain recombines TRBV6-6 with TRBJ2-2, with 8 nucleotides matching TRBD2. After removal of 7 bases from V and 1 base from J, the junction contained 11 bases not matched to a gene. Germline-derived CDR1 and CDR2 are MNHNY and SVGAGI (reference sequence). This CDR3 region has 17 residues. CDR3 bases: TGTGCCAGCAATGAGATCGGGGGGGCGGGGAACACCGGGGAGCTGTTTTTT. As protein: CASNEIGGAGNTGELFF.

The chain joins TRBV20-1 to TRBJ2-5; 7 bases are a match to TRBD1. CDR1 and CDR2 (germline): DFQATT, SNEGSKA (reference sequence). The CDR3 is 14 residues long. V lost 0 bases and J lost 3; bases outside the gene matches: 4. The CDR3 reads CSARDPGTEETQYF. The CDR3, as DNA: TGCAGTGCTAGAGATCCTGGGACAGAAGAGACCCAGTACTTC.

This clonotype was recorded once. This chain uses TRBV19 with TRBJ1-5; a weak D match, TRBD1 (6 bases). The CDR3 is 16 residues long. Trimming stripped 6 bases from V and 6 bases from J, with 21 bases between. CDR1 is LNHDA, CDR2 SQIVND, per germline (reference sequence). The CDR3 is CASRDIRTASGQPQHF. In DNA form, the CDR3 reads TGTGCCAGTAGGGATATACGGACAGCGAGCGGTCAGCCCCAGCATTTT.

This sequence joins TRBV7-7 and TRBJ2-1; TRBD2 matches at 13 bases. V was clipped by 4 bases and J by 6 bases; unmatched bases: 3. CDR1 is SSHAT and CDR2 is FNYEAQ in the germline V gene (reference sequence). CDR3 length: 15 residues. CDR3 amino acids: CASSWGLAGSNEQFF. CDR3 in DNA: TGTGCCAGCAGCTGGGGACTAGCGGGGAGCAATGAGCAGTTCTTC. Variable domain in full (rest from reference TRBV7-7 and TRBJ2-1): GAGVSQSPRYKVTKRGQDVTLRCDPISSHATLYWYQQALGQGPEFLTYFNYEAQPDKSGLPSDRFSAERPEGSISTLTIQRTEQRDSAMYRCASSWGLAGSNEQFFGPGTRLTVL.

This rearrangement joins TRBV7-4 to TRBJ2-1, with D perhaps TRBD2 (5 bases). Germline CDR1 is SGHVT and CDR2 is SQSDAQ. The CDR3 extends over 11 amino acids. V gave up 5 bases and J gave up 10 bases, with 9 bases separating them. The CDR3 region is CASSITGEQFF. The CDR3 nucleotides are TGTGCCAGCAGCATAACGGGAGAGCAGTTCTTC.

The rearrangement joins TRBV7-2 to TRBJ2-2; 8 nucleotides align to TRBD2. The CDR3 contains 14 residues. Germline CDR1 and CDR2: SGHTA and FQGNSA. V lost 7 bases, J lost 6 bases, and 7 bases stayed unmatched. DNA for the CDR3: TGTGCCAGCACCAGCGGGAGAGGCGCCGGGGAGCTGTTTTTT. It specifies CASTSGRGAGELFF. The full variable domain, completed using reference TRBV7-2 and TRBJ2-2, is GAGVSQSPSNKVTEKGKDVELRCDPISGHTALYWYRQSLGQGLEFLIYFQGNSAPDKSGLPSDRFSAERTGGSVSTLTIQRTQQEDSAVYLCASTSGRGAGELFFGEGSRLTVL.

V usage is TRBV12-5 and J usage is TRBJ2-5; D ambiguous. V shed 1 base and J shed 5 bases, with 8 bases lying between them. Germline V gene data show CDR1 as LGHNT and CDR2 as FRNRAP. The CDR3 has 13 residues. CDR3 bases: TGTGCTAGTGGTTTGGAGGCGAGGGAGACCCAGTACTTC. Translation: CASGLEARETQYF.

The CDR3 nucleotides are TGTGCCACCAGTGATCTAGGGACTAGGCATGATGAGCAGTTCTTC. Translation gives CATSDLGTRHDEQFF. The chain carries TRBV24-1 and TRBJ2-1; 8 bases line up with TRBD2. The V gene's germline CDR1 is KGHDR and CDR2 SFDVKD. V lost 3 bases, J lost 8 bases, and 8 bases stayed unmatched. CDR3 size: 15 residues.

This clonotype occurred a few times. This chain links TRBV6-5 with TRBJ2-5; 9 bases fit TRBD2. The J segment lost 5 bases and the V segment lost 2 bases, leaving 6 bases of the junction unmatched. The CDR3 has 15 residues. Germline CDR1 is MNHEY and CDR2 is SVGAGI. CDR3 loop: CASSYAGGEWETQYF. The CDR3 region has the DNA TGTGCCAGCAGTTACGCGGGAGGGGAATGGGAGACCCAGTACTTC.

The sample holds a few counts of this clonotype. The rearrangement joins TRBV7-9 to TRBJ2-3; 11 bases map to TRBD2. Germline CDR1 is SEHNR and CDR2 is FQNEAQ (reference sequence). The V gene end was trimmed by 4 bases and the J gene end by 8 bases; junction bases not matched to a gene: 5. This CDR3 is 14 amino acids long. The CDR3 bases are TGTGCCAGCAGCTCTAGCGGGGGGTCCGGTACGCAGTATTTT. Protein product: CASSSSGGSGTQYF.

The CDR3 sequence: CASSLRQSGNTIYF. CDR3 coding DNA: TGTGCCAGCAGCTTAAGACAATCTGGAAACACCATATATTTT. The chain combines TRBV11-2 with TRBJ1-3, with D unclear. The germline V gene has CDR1 SGHAT and CDR2 FQNNGV. The CDR3 has 14 amino acids. V was shortened by 2 bases and J by 1 base, with 6 bases between the two germline ends.

This clonotype has a single count. The chain employs TRBV19 and TRBJ2-5, with TRBD1 as a possible D gene (6 bases). CDR1 and CDR2 (germline): LNHDA, SQIVND (reference sequence). The CDR3 totals 13 residues. Deletions cut 10 bases from V and 2 bases from J, with 14 bases between. CDR3 sequence: CATSTGEQETQYF. CDR3 in DNA: TGTGCCACCTCGACAGGAGAACAAGAGACCCAGTACTTC.

The chain recombines TRBV7-6 with TRBJ2-1; D is perhaps TRBD1 or TRBD2 (7 bases each). V dropped 8 bases and J dropped 5 bases, with 10 bases sitting between them. The CDR3 is made up of 12 amino acids. The V gene's germline CDR1 is SGHVS and CDR2 FNYEAQ. The CDR3 DNA is TGTGCCAGCCAGGGGGGGAACAATGAGCAGTTCTTC. Translation gives CASQGGNNEQFF.

The chain couples TRBV7-2 to TRBJ2-7; D remains unclear. The CDR3 is 14 amino acids. The germline V gene has CDR1 SGHTA and CDR2 FQGNSA. With 2 bases removed from V and 0 bases from J, the gap between germline ends came to 8 bases. The CDR3 region is CASSLWPSSYEQYF. The CDR3 DNA follows: TGTGCCAGCAGCTTATGGCCTTCCTCCTACGAGCAGTACTTC.

This chain links TRBV7-2 with TRBJ2-7; 7 bases line up with TRBD1. CDR1 and CDR2 (germline): SGHTA, FQGNSA. The CDR3 contains 14 residues. J gave up 2 bases and V 5 bases, and 6 bases lay outside the gene matches. DNA of the CDR3: TGTGCCAGCAGCCCCGGACAGGATGCCTACGAGCAGTACTTC. Translating gives CASSPGQDAYEQYF.

The chain carries TRBV2 and TRBJ1-5, with 9 bases matching TRBD1. CDR1 is SNHLY, CDR2 FYNNEI, per germline. The CDR3 length is 16 residues. The trim removed 7 bases at V and 0 bases at J, leaving 7 bases unmatched. Here the CDR3 reads CASIADRGYSNQPQHF. The CDR3 coding sequence is TGTGCCAGCATCGCGGACAGGGGCTATAGCAATCAGCCCCAGCATTTT. Filled out from reference TRBV2 and TRBJ1-5, the complete variable domain reads EPEVTQTPSHQVTQMGQEVILRCVPISNHLYFYWYRQILGQKVEFLVSFYNNEISEKSEIFDDQFSVERPDGSNFTLKIRSTKLEDSAMYFCASIADRGYSNQPQHFGDGTRLSIL.

The chain recombines TRBV7-6 with TRBJ2-2; no reliable D call. V was shortened by 3 bases and J by 9 bases, with 5 bases between the two germline ends. The germline V gene encodes CDR1 SGHVS and CDR2 FNYEAQ. This CDR3 region has 11 residues. The CDR3 loop reads CASSLGWELFF. The CDR3, as DNA: TGTGCCAGCAGCTTGGGTTGGGAGCTGTTTTTT.

The chain carries TRBV7-9 and TRBJ2-2; no clear D gene. This CDR3 has 8 amino acids. Germline assignment: CDR1 SEHNR and CDR2 FQNEAQ (reference sequence). The CDR3 region is CAYRELFF. Written as DNA, the CDR3 is TGTGCTTATCGGGAGCTGTTTTTT.

The V and J genes are TRBV7-2 and TRBJ2-2; the D gene is possibly TRBD1 (6 bases). The germline V gene has CDR1 SGHTA and CDR2 FQGNSA. V lost 5 bases and J 7 bases, leaving 23 bases between the germline ends. This CDR3 is 17 amino acids long. The CDR3 loop reads CASSPRSGVPRGGELFF. CDR3 DNA sequence: TGTGCCAGCAGCCCACGATCAGGGGTCCCCCGGGGCGGGGAGCTGTTTTTT. Filled out from reference TRBV7-2 and TRBJ2-2, the complete variable domain reads GAGVSQSPSNKVTEKGKDVELRCDPISGHTALYWYRQSLGQGLEFLIYFQGNSAPDKSGLPSDRFSAERTGGSVSTLTIQRTQQEDSAVYLCASSPRSGVPRGGELFFGEGSRLTVL.

This clonotype showed up just once. The chain recombines TRBV4-1 with TRBJ2-1; D not resolved. This CDR3 region has 11 residues. Trimming took 3 bases from V and 9 from J, leaving 6 bases between them. The germline V gene has CDR1 MGHRA and CDR2 YSYEKL. CDR3: CASSQMSEQFF. Here the CDR3 DNA reads TGCGCCAGCAGCCAGATGAGTGAGCAGTTCTTC.

The chain is built from TRBV7-2 and TRBJ1-3; TRBD1 might be the D (6 bases). Germline-derived CDR1 and CDR2 are SGHTA and FQGNSA. V shed 5 bases and J shed 8 bases, with 19 bases lying between them. The CDR3 is 15 amino acids. CDR3 DNA sequence: TGTGCCAGCAGCGTAGTCCTCACAGGGACGGACACCATATATTTT. This codes for CASSVVLTGTDTIYF.

The genes are TRBV7-8 and TRBJ2-5; D is tentatively TRBD1 or TRBD2 (6 bases each). In germline, CDR1 is SGHVS, CDR2 FQNEAQ. The CDR3 sequence is 13 residues long. Trimming stripped 10 bases from V and 5 bases from J, with 17 bases between. DNA of the CDR3: TGTGCCAACAAATTGACAGGAGGGGAGACCCAGTACTTC. It specifies CANKLTGGETQYF.